Listed below are T cell receptor beta chains from one sample, sequenced in a study of OX40 agonist ivuxolimab in advanced cancers. The table came from immunoSEQ multiplex PCR; TCRdb's copy has only in-frame clones and leaves some out. Of about 110,000 clones detected, 75% to 95% appear once; the ten largest clones hold roughly 0.66%. This specimen was CD4+ or CD8+ T cells sorted from blood, taken in a trial of the OX40 agonist ivuxolimab. These receptors were collected from an adult with an advanced solid tumor such as melanoma, head and neck, liver or kidney cancer. CDR3s include the opening cysteine and the closing phenylalanine or tryptophan. Part of the rows lack a size; the others show once, few, many or a class for expanded clones.

.	TRBV5-1	TRBJ2-1	CASSLRVNEQFF
.	TRBV18	TRBJ2-7	CASSTTGQPINSYEQYF
.	TRBV5-8	TRBJ2-7	CASSLGLSFGVYEQYF
once	TRBV6-5	TRBJ2-2	CASSYSPRNTGELFF
.	TRBV6-1	TRBJ1-6	CASRTGFSPLHF
.	TRBV6-6	TRBJ2-7	CASSYLQGYEQYF
.	TRBV7-2	TRBJ1-1	CASSGQGTLGPFF
.	TRBV5-1	TRBJ2-6	CASSLDKSGANVLTF
once	TRBV10-1	TRBJ2-1	CASTLKRRLIKDNEQFF
.	TRBV19	TRBJ1-2	CASRVELGPPTIGYTF
.	TRBV30	TRBJ1-6	CACHRKVGSPLHF
.	TRBV6-5	TRBJ2-1	CASTPVAGRNEQFF
.	TRBV5-1	TRBJ2-5	CASSGGTAQETQYF
.	TRBV7-9	TRBJ2-3	CASDHPGYTDTQYF
.	TRBV18	TRBJ2-7	CASSPWVSGQGAGEQYF
.	TRBV29-1	TRBJ1-2	CSVDQGGGYTF
.	TRBV14	TRBJ2-7	CASSPGQGIGEQYF
.	TRBV6-7	TRBJ1-5	CASSSLPDRGPVCQPQHF
.	TRBV30	TRBJ2-7	CAWCPGTGSYEQYF
once	TRBV5-6	TRBJ2-7	CASSSSADEQYF
.	TRBV19	TRBJ1-5	CASSGSRRGNEPQHF
.	TRBV2	TRBJ1-2	CAGTGTGNGYTF
.	TRBV7-7	TRBJ2-5	CASSPGYQETQYF
.	TRBV9	TRBJ1-6	CASSNPSGGAGALHF
.	TRBV7-3	TRBJ2-1	CASSLRGGRNEQFF
.	TRBV11-2	TRBJ2-7	CASSLREGLGYEQYF
.	TRBV5-1	TRBJ1-2	CASSGTGGTLGGYTF
.	TRBV9	TRBJ1-2	CASSVGGDSSYGYTF
.	TRBV5-6	TRBJ1-2	CASSFDPRENGYTF
once	TRBV7-3	TRBJ2-2	CASSGGSLTGELFF
.	TRBV6-1	TRBJ2-5	CASSELTGVWETQYF
.	TRBV25-1	TRBJ2-1	CASSERLGDRQFF
once	TRBV6-1	TRBJ2-3	CASSARGVGDTQYF
.	TRBV10-3	TRBJ2-2	CAISEYAGELFF
.	TRBV10-3	TRBJ1-2	CAISESGLTTNGYTF
.	TRBV30	TRBJ2-5	CAWRGAGLQETQYF
.	TRBV18	TRBJ2-7	CASSPGFEQYF
.	TRBV5-1	TRBJ1-4	CASSLGDASGEKLFF
once	TRBV18	TRBJ2-1	CASSPYRPDNEQFF
.	TRBV18	TRBJ2-3	CASSPPRLAGSRDTQYF
.	TRBV7-9	TRBJ1-2	CASSGGTGQYYGYTF
once	TRBV6-1	TRBJ1-5	CASSEGRSQPQHF
.	TRBV5-5	TRBJ1-3	CASSPDRGAGNTIYF
.	TRBV10-2	TRBJ2-7	CASSESGQGTYEQYF
.	TRBV6-5	TRBJ2-1	CASSLRRAYNEQFF
.	TRBV27	TRBJ2-7	CASSRPGLAGIEQYF
.	TRBV7-3	TRBJ1-1	CASTKPNTEAFF
.	TRBV5-1	TRBJ2-5	CASSLAPEADTQYF
.	TRBV25-1	TRBJ2-5	CASSESGLETQYF
.	TRBV11-3	TRBJ2-5	CASSKRGTSAWEQETQYF
.	TRBV19	TRBJ1-1	CAAGGLLENTEAFF
.	TRBV10-1	TRBJ1-1	CASMIQGRRTEAFF